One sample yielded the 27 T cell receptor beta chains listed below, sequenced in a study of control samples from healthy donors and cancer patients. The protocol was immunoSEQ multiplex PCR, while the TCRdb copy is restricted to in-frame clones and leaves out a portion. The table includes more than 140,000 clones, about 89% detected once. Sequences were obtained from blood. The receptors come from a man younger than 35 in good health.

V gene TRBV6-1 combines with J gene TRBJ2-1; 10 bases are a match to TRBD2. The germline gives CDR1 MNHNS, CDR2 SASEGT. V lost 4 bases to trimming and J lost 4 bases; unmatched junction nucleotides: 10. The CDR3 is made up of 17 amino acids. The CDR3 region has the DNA TGTGCCAGCAGTGCTCGGGGAGAGCGGGGGGGATACAATGAGCAGTTCTTC. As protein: CASSARGERGGYNEQFF.

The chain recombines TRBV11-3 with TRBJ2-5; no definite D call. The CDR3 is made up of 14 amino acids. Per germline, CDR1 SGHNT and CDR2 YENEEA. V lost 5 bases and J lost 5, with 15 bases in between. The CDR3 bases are TGTGCCAGCAGCAGAGATCGTAGCACGGAGACCCAGTACTTC. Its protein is CASSRDRSTETQYF.

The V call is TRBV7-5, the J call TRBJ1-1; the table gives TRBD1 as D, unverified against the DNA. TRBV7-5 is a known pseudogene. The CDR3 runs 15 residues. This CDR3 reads CVRSLLRQMNTEAFF. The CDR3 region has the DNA TGTGTCAGAAGCTTATTAAGACAGATGAACACTGAAGCTTTCTTT.

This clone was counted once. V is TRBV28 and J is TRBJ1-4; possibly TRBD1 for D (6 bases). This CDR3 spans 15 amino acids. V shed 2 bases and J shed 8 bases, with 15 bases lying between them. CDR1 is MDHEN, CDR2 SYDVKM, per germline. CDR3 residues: CASSLDMGAREKLFF. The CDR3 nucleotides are TGTGCCAGCAGTTTAGATATGGGGGCGCGAGAAAAACTGTTTTTT.

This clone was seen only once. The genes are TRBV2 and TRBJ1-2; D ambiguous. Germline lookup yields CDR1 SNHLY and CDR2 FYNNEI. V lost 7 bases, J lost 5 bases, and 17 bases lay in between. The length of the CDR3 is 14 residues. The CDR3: CASTIDTREYGYTF. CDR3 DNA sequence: TGTGCCAGCACGATAGACACCCGGGAATATGGCTACACCTTC.

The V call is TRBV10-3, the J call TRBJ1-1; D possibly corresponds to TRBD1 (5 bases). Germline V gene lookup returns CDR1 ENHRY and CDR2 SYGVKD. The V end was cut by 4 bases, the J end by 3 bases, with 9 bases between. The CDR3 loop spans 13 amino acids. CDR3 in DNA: TGTGCCATCAGTGCGGGGGAAGACACTGAAGCTTTCTTT. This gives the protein CAISAGEDTEAFF.

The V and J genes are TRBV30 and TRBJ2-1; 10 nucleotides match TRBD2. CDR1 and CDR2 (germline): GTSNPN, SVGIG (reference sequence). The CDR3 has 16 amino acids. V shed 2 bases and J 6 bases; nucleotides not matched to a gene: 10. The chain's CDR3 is CAWSYPTSGTFNEQFF. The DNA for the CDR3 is TGTGCCTGGAGTTATCCCACTAGCGGGACTTTCAATGAGCAGTTCTTC. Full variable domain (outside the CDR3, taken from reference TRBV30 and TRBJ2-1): SQTIHQWPATLVQPVGSPLSLECTVEGTSNPNLYWYRQAAGRGLQLLFYSVGIGQISSEVPQNLSASRPQDRQFILSSKKLLLSDSGFYLCAWSYPTSGTFNEQFFGPGTRLTVL.

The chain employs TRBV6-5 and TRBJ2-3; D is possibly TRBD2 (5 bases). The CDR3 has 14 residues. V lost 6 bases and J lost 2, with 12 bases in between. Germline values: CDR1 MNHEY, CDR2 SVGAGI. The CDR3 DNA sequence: TGTGCCAGCAGCCAAGGAGGTCCCACAGATACGCAGTATTTT. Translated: CASSQGGPTDTQYF.

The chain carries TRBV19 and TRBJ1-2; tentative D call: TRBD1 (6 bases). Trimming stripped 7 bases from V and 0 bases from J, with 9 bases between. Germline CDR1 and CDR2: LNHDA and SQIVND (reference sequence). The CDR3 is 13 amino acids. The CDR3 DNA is TGTGCCAGTATGCAGGGGACTAACTATGGCTACACCTTC. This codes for CASMQGTNYGYTF.

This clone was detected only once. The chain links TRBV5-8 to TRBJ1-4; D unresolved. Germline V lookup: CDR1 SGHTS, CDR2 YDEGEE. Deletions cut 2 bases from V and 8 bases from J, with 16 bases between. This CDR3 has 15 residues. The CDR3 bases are TGTGCCAGCAGCTTTGGGTCGGCGTCTTGGGAAAAACTGTTTTTT. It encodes CASSFGSASWEKLFF.

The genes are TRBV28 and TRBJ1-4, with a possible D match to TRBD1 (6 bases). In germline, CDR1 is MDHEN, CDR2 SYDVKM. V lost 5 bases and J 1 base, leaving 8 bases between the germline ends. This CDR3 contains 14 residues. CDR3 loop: CASSPQGTNEKLFF. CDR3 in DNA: TGTGCCAGCAGTCCACAGGGAACTAATGAAAAACTGTTTTTT.

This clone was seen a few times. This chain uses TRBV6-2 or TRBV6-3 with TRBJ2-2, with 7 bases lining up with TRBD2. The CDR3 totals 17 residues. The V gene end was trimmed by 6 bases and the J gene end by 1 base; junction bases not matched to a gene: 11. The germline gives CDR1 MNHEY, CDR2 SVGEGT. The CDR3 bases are TGTGCCAGCAGCTCTGGGCTAGCGGCGCTGAACACCGGGGAGCTGTTTTTT. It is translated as CASSSGLAALNTGELFF.

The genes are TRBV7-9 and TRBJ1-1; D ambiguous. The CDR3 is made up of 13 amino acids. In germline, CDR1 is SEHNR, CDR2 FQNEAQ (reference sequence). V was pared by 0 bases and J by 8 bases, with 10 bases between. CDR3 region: CASSLAGPGEAFF. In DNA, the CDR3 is TGTGCCAGCAGCTTAGCAGGCCCCGGAGAAGCTTTCTTT. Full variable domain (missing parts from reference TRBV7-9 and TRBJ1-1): DTGVSQNPRHKITKRGQNVTFRCDPISEHNRLYWYRQTLGQGPEFLTYFQNEAQLEKSRLLSDRFSAERPKGSFSTLEIQRTEQGDSAMYLCASSLAGPGEAFFGQGTRLTVV.

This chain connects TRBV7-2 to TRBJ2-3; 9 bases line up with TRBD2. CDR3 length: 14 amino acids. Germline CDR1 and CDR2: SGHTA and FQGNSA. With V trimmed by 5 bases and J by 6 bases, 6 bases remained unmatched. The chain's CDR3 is CASSLQRGEDTQYF. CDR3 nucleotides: TGTGCCAGCAGCCTCCAGCGGGGGGAGGATACGCAGTATTTT.

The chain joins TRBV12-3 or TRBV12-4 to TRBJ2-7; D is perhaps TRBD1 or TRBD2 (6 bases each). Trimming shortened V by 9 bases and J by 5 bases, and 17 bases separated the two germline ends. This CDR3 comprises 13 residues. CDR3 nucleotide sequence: TGTGCCAGTAGACGGGGGCGGGGCCACGAGCAGTACTTC. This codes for CASRRGRGHEQYF.

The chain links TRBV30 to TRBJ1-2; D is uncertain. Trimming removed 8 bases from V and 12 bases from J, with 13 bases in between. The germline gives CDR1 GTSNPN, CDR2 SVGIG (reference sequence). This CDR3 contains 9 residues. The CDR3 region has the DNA TGTGCCGGGCTAACTTGGAACACCTTC. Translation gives CAGLTWNTF.

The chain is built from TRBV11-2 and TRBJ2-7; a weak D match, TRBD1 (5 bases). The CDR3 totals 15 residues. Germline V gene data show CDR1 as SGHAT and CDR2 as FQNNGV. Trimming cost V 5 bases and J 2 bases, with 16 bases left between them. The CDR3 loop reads CASSAPRSGTYEQYF. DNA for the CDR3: TGTGCCAGCAGCGCTCCCCGGTCAGGGACCTACGAGCAGTACTTC. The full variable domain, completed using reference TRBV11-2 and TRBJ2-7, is EAGVAQSPRYKIIEKRQSVAFWCNPISGHATLYWYQQILGQGPKLLIQFQNNGVVDDSQLPKDRFSAERLKGVDSTLKIQPAKLEDSAVYLCASSAPRSGTYEQYFGPGTRLTVT.

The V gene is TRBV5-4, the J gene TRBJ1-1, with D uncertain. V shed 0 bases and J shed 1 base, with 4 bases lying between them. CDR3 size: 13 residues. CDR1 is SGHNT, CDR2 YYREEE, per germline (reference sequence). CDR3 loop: CASSLGKNTEAFF. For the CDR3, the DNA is TGTGCCAGCAGCTTGGGAAAGAACACTGAAGCTTTCTTT.

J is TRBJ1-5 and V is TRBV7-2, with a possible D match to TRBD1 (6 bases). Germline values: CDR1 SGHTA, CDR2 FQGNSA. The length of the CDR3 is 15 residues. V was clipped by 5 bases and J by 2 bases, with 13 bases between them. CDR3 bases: TGTGCCAGCAGCGGAACAGGGACACGCAATCAGCCCCAGCATTTT. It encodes CASSGTGTRNQPQHF.

CDR3 nucleotides: TGTGCCACCGAAGGGGAGGACAGCACCGGGGAGCTGTTTTTT. Amino acid sequence: CATEGEDSTGELFF. This chain joins TRBV2 and TRBJ2-2; either TRBD1 or TRBD2 may fit D (6 bases each). V was trimmed by 10 bases and J by 4 bases, leaving 16 bases between them. The germline V gene encodes CDR1 SNHLY and CDR2 FYNNEI. CDR3 size: 14 residues.

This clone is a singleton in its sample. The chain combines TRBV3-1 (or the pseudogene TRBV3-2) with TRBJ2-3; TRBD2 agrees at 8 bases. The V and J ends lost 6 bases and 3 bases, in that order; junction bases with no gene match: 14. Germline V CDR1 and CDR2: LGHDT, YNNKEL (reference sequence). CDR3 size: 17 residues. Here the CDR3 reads CASRIAGTFGGTDTQYF. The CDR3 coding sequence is TGTGCCAGCAGAATAGCGGGGACCTTTGGGGGGACAGATACGCAGTATTTT.

The CDR3 DNA is TGCGCCAGCAGCCTGGGACTAGCGGTTAGCACAGATACGCAGTATTTT. Amino acid sequence: CASSLGLAVSTDTQYF. J is TRBJ2-3 and V is TRBV5-1; 11 nucleotides align to TRBD2. CDR1 is SGHRS, CDR2 YFSETQ, per germline. The CDR3 totals 16 residues. The trim removed 4 bases at V and 0 bases at J, leaving 4 bases unmatched.

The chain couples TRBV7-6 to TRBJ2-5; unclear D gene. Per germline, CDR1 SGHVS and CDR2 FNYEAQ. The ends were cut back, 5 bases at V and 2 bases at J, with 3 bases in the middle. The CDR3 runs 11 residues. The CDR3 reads CASSKQETQYF. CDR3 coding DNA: TGTGCCAGCAGCAAACAAGAGACCCAGTACTTC. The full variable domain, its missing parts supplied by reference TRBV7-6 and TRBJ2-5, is GAGVSQSPRYKVTKRGQDVALRCDPISGHVSLYWYRQALGQGPEFLTYFNYEAQQDKSGLPNDRFSAERPEGSISTLTIQRTEQRDSAMYRCASSKQETQYFGPGTRLLVL.

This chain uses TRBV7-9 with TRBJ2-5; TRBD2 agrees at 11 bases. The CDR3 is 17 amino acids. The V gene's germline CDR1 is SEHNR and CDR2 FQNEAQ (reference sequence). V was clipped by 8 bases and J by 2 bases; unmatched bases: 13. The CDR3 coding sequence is TGTGCCAGCGATGGGACCGGACTAGCGGGTTCGCAAGAGACCCAGTACTTC. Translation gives CASDGTGLAGSQETQYF. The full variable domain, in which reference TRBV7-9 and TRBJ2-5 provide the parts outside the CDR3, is DTGVSQNPRHKITKRGQNVTFRCDPISEHNRLYWYRQTLGQGPEFLTYFQNEAQLEKSRLLSDRFSAERPKGSFSTLEIQRTEQGDSAMYLCASDGTGLAGSQETQYFGPGTRLLVL.

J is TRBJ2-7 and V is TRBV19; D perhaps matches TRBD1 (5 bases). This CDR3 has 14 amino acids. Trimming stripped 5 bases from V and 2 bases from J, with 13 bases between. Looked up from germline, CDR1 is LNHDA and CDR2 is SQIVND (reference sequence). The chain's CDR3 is CASSQGLAPYEQYF. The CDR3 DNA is TGTGCCAGTAGTCAGGGTTTGGCCCCCTACGAGCAGTACTTC.

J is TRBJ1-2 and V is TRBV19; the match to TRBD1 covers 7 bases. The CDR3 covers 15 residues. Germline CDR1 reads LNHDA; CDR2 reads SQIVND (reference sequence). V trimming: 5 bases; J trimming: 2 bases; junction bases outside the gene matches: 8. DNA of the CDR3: TGTGCCAGTAGTCCCCGGTCGGACAGGAACTATGGCTACACCTTC. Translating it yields CASSPRSDRNYGYTF.

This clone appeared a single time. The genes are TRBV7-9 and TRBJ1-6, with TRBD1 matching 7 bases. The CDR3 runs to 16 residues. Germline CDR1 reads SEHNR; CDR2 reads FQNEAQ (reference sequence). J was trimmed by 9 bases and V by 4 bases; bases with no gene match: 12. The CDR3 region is CASSSAIQGFGSPLHF. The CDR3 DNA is TGTGCCAGCAGCTCCGCAATACAGGGGTTCGGTTCACCCCTCCACTTT.